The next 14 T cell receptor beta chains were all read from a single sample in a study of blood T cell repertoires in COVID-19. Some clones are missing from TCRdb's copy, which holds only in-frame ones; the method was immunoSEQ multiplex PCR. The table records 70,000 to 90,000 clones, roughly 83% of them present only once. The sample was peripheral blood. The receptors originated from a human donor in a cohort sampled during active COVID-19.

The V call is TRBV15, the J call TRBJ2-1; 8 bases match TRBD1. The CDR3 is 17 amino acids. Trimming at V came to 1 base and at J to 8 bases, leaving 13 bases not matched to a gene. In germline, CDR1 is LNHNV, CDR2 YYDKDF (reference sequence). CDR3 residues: CATSRGSGGPIGDEQFF. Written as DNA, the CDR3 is TGTGCCACCAGCAGAGGGTCAGGGGGCCCGATTGGGGATGAGCAGTTCTTC.

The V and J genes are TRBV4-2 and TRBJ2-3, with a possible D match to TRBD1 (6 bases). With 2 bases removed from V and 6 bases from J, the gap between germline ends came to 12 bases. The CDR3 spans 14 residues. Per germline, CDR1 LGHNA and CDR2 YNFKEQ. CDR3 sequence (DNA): TGTGCCAGCAGCCAAACAGGGATGGGGGATACGCAGTATTTT. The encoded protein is CASSQTGMGDTQYF.

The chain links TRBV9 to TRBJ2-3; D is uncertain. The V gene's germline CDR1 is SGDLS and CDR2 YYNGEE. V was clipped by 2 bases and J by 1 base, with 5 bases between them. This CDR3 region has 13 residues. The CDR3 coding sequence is TGTGCCAGCAGCGTGAAGCGCACAGATACGCAGTATTTT. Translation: CASSVKRTDTQYF.

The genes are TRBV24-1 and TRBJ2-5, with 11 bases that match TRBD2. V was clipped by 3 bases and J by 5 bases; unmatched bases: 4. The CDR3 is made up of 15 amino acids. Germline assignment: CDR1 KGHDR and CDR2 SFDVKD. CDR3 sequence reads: CATSDPRTSGETQYF. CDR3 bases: TGTGCCACCAGTGATCCAAGGACTAGCGGGGAGACCCAGTACTTC.

CDR3 DNA: TGCGCCAGCAGCTTGTTACCCCGGAACAGACAGGGTTATGGCACCGGGGAGCTGTTTTTT. Encoded protein: CASSLLPRNRQGYGTGELFF. This chain links TRBV5-1 with TRBJ2-2; TRBD1 aligns across 7 bases. CDR1 SGHRS and CDR2 YFSETQ come from the germline V gene. The V and J ends lost 1 base and 4 bases, in that order; junction bases with no gene match: 19. The length of the CDR3 is 20 residues.

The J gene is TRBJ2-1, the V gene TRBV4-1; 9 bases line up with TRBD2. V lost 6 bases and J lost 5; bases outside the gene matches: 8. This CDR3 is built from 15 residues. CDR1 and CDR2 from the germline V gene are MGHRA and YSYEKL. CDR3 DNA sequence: TGCGCCAGCAGATCTGGCCTAGCGGGAAACAATGAGCAGTTCTTC. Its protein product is CASRSGLAGNNEQFF.

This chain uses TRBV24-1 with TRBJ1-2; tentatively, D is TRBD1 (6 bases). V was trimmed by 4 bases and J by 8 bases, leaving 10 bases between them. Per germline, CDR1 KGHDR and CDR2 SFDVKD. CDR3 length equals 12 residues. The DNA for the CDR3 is TGTGCCACCAGTGACTCGGACAGCGGCTACACCTTC. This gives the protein CATSDSDSGYTF.

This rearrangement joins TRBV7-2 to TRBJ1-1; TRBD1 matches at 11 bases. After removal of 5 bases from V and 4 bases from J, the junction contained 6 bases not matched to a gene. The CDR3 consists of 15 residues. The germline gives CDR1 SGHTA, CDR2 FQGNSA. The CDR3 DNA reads TGTGCCAGCAGCCCAGCCGGGACAGGGGGCACTGAAGCTTTCTTT. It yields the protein CASSPAGTGGTEAFF.

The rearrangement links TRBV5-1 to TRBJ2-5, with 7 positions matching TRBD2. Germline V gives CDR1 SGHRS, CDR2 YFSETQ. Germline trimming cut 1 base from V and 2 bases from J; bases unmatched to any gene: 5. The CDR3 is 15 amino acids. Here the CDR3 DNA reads TGCGCCAGCAGCTTGATGGCGGGAGTACAAGAGACCCAGTACTTC. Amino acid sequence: CASSLMAGVQETQYF.

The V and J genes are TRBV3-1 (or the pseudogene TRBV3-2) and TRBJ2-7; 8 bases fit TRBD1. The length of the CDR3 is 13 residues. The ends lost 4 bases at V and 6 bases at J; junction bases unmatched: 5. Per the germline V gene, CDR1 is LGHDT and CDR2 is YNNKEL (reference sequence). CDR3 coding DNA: TGTGCCAGCAGCCGCCAGGGGGCCGGCGAGCAGTACTTC. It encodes CASSRQGAGEQYF.

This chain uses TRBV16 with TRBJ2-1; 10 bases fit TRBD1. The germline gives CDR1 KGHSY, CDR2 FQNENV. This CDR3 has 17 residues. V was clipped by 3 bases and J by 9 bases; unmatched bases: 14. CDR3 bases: TGTGCCAGCAGCCACATGACCTCCGGGACAGGGGCAGGTGAGCAGTTCTTC. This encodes CASSHMTSGTGAGEQFF.

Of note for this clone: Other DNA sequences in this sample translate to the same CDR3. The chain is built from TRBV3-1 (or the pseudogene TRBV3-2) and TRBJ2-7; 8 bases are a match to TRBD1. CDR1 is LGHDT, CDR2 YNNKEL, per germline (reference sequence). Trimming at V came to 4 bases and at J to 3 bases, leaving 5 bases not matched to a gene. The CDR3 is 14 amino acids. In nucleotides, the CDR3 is TGTGCCAGCAGCCCTCGGGACAGGAACTACGAGCAGTACTTC. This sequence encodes CASSPRDRNYEQYF.

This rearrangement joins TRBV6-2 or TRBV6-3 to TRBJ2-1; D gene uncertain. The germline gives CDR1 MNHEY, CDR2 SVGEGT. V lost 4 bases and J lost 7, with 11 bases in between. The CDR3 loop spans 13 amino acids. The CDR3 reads CASSSVAVNEQFF. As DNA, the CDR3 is TGTGCCAGCAGTTCGGTCGCCGTTAATGAGCAGTTCTTC.

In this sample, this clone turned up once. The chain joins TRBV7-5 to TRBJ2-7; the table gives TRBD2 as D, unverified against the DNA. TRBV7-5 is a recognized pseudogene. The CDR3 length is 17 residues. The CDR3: CARSLAPGLAGAYEQYF. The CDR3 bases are TGTGCCAGAAGCTTAGCCCCTGGACTAGCGGGAGCCTACGAGCAGTACTTC.